This TCR beta chain was recorded in a study of radiation and T cells in renal cell carcinoma. The time point denotes: blood 4 weeks post-SBRT, at nephrectomy. The treatment: 15 Gy SBRT to primary tumor, nephrectomy 4 weeks later. Nephrectomy followed 15 Gy stereotactic body radiation by 4 weeks. Radiation-treated patients gave blood at baseline, week 2 and week 4. This renal cell carcinoma was of the clear cell type. Regarding this clone: The antigen is undetermined.

Produced via immunoSEQ multiplex PCR; TCRdb's table is partial and in-frame only. The repertoire includes about 77,000 clones, approximately 87% of them detected once, and 2.4% sits in the top ten. With 0 bases removed from V and 3 bases from J, the gap between germline ends came to 15 bases. The CDR3 totals 17 residues. Looked up from germline, CDR1 is MNHNS and CDR2 is SASEGT. Study-level points and caveats: In blood, top tumor clones expanded by 2 weeks, shrinking by 4.

The clonotype comes from a woman aged 55-70 years with renal cell carcinoma. The chain has TRBV6-1 and TRBJ1-5; D perhaps matches TRBD1 (6 bases). The material was blood, obtained from a patient whose treatment included radiotherapy and nephrectomy. CDR3 bases: TGTGCCAGCAGTGAAGCGGTAGCAGGGGCCATCAATCAGCCCCAGCATTTT. As protein: CASSEAVAGAINQPQHF.